This entry lists 27 T cell receptor beta chains sequenced from one sample in a study of blood T cell repertoires in COVID-19. Repertoires were generated with immunoSEQ multiplex PCR, while TCRdb's copy carries only in-frame clones and drops some. Of some 190,000 clones listed, about 84% are singletons. The sample was PBMCs or T cells enriched from blood (not recorded which). The receptors were gathered from a man aged 40-49 years with acute COVID-19.

The chain carries TRBV7-6 and TRBJ2-5, with TRBD1 matching 9 bases. V was clipped by 2 bases and J by 4 bases; unmatched bases: 5. This CDR3 has 15 residues. Germline CDR1 and CDR2: SGHVS and FNYEAQ. The CDR3 protein is CASSLSRTGVETQYF. CDR3 DNA: TGTGCCAGCAGCTTATCCAGGACAGGGGTAGAGACCCAGTACTTC.

The gene calls are TRBV10-3 and TRBJ2-1; 7 bases are a match to TRBD2. Trimming took 4 bases from V and 4 from J; bases not matched to a gene: 10. Germline-derived CDR1 and CDR2 are ENHRY and SYGVKD. CDR3 size: 16 residues. The DNA for the CDR3 is TGTGCCATCAGTGGGGGTGCGGGAGAGACATACAATGAGCAGTTCTTC. Its translation: CAISGGAGETYNEQFF.

V is TRBV28 and J is TRBJ1-4; perhaps TRBD1 as D (5 bases). The CDR3 has 17 amino acids. CDR1 and CDR2 from the germline V gene are MDHEN and SYDVKM. V was trimmed by 6 bases and J by 0 bases, leaving 17 bases between them. The CDR3 spells CASRTQRGGATNEKLFF. CDR3 nucleotides: TGTGCCAGCAGGACCCAGCGGGGAGGGGCAACTAATGAAAAACTGTTTTTT.

In its sample, this clone was seen once. The genes are TRBV5-1 and TRBJ1-1; 12 bases agree with TRBD1. The trim removed 4 bases at V and 0 bases at J, leaving 10 bases unmatched. Germline CDR1 reads SGHRS; CDR2 reads YFSETQ. CDR3 length: 18 residues. CDR3 nucleotides: TGCGCCAGCAGCGTGGGACAGGGGGCTATACAAATGAACACTGAAGCTTTCTTT. Protein: CASSVGQGAIQMNTEAFF.

The J gene is TRBJ1-4, the V gene TRBV7-9, with D perhaps TRBD1 (5 bases). V lost 3 bases and J lost 5, with 10 bases in between. The V gene's germline CDR1 is SEHNR and CDR2 FQNEAQ (reference sequence). This CDR3 is 14 amino acids long. CDR3: CASSFSDNNEKLFF. In nucleotides, the CDR3 is TGTGCCAGCAGCTTTTCGGACAACAATGAAAAACTGTTTTTT.

This chain links TRBV24-1 with TRBJ1-1, with D unclear. The CDR3 length is 13 residues. The germline CDR1 and CDR2 sequences are KGHDR and SFDVKD. Trimming removed 3 bases from V and 3 bases from J, with 7 bases in between. CDR3 nucleotide sequence: TGTGCCACCAGTGATGCAGGCGACACTGAAGCTTTCTTT. This translates into CATSDAGDTEAFF.

This clone appeared once. This chain connects TRBV3-1 (or the pseudogene TRBV3-2) to TRBJ1-2; tentative D call: TRBD1 (6 bases). Germline CDR1 LGHDT, CDR2 YNNKEL (reference sequence). The ends were cut back, 4 bases at V and 2 bases at J, with 14 bases in the middle. The CDR3 totals 15 residues. The CDR3 is CASSRTDRPNYGYTF. The CDR3 region has the DNA TGTGCCAGCAGCCGGACAGACCGACCGAACTATGGCTACACCTTC.

V gene TRBV11-3 combines with J gene TRBJ2-1; D gene unclear. V lost 2 bases and J 4 bases, leaving 6 bases between the germline ends. Germline values: CDR1 SGHNT, CDR2 YENEEA. The CDR3 is 13 residues long. The CDR3 bases are TGTGCCAGCAGCTTAACAGATTACAATGAGCAGTTCTTC. It codes for CASSLTDYNEQFF.

This chain's CDR3 is CAIFRAGATGELFF. CDR3 sequence (DNA): TGTGCCATATTCCGGGCGGGGGCCACCGGGGAGCTGTTTTTT. V is TRBV28 and J is TRBJ2-2, with D perhaps matching TRBD2 (7 bases). The CDR3 runs to 14 residues. Germline V gene sequence: CDR1 MDHEN, CDR2 SYDVKM. The ends were cut back, 10 bases at V and 4 bases at J, with 16 bases in the middle.

V usage is TRBV7-2 and J usage is TRBJ2-1, with TRBD2 matching 9 bases. V shed 4 bases, J shed 6 bases, and the junction held 13 bases outside the gene matches. Germline lookup yields CDR1 SGHTA and CDR2 FQGNSA. This CDR3 region has 17 residues. CDR3 bases: TGTGCCAGCAGCTCCCAGATAGCGGGAGTGGTAGGCAATGAGCAGTTCTTC. Amino acid sequence: CASSSQIAGVVGNEQFF.

This rearrangement joins TRBV5-1 to TRBJ1-4, with 10 bases matching TRBD1. The germline gives CDR1 SGHRS, CDR2 YFSETQ. This CDR3 region has 18 residues. Germline trimming cut 1 base from V and 1 base from J; bases unmatched to any gene: 7. CDR3 protein: CASSLRDRGGGTNEKLFF. For the CDR3, the DNA is TGCGCCAGCAGCTTGAGGGACAGGGGTGGAGGAACTAATGAAAAACTGTTTTTT.

The rearrangement joins TRBV19 to TRBJ2-7, with a tentative D call TRBD1 (5 bases). This CDR3 is built from 15 residues. Trimming cost V 5 bases and J 2 bases, with 16 bases left between them. Per germline, CDR1 LNHDA and CDR2 SQIVND (reference sequence). CDR3 loop: CASSLGLPSPYEQYF. DNA for the CDR3: TGTGCCAGTAGTTTGGGGCTCCCGAGCCCCTACGAGCAGTACTTC.

This clone showed up just once. The chain links TRBV7-9 to TRBJ2-5; D might be TRBD1 (6 bases). Trimming removed 5 bases from V and 2 bases from J, with 18 bases in between. This CDR3 spans 16 amino acids. The germline CDR1 and CDR2 sequences are SEHNR and FQNEAQ (reference sequence). CDR3 region: CASSPHRESRQETQYF. The CDR3 coding sequence is TGTGCCAGCAGCCCCCACAGGGAGTCAAGGCAAGAGACCCAGTACTTC. Full variable domain (rest looked up from reference TRBV7-9 and TRBJ2-5): DTGVSQNPRHKITKRGQNVTFRCDPISEHNRLYWYRQTLGQGPEFLTYFQNEAQLEKSRLLSDRFSAERPKGSFSTLEIQRTEQGDSAMYLCASSPHRESRQETQYFGPGTRLLVL.

The V call is TRBV29-1, the J call TRBJ2-5, with TRBD2 as a possible D gene (5 bases). The CDR3 spans 13 residues. Looked up from germline, CDR1 is SQVTM and CDR2 is ANQGSEA. The germline V and J ends were trimmed by 8 bases and 5 bases, with 18 bases remaining between them. The CDR3 loop is CSHSMEVGETQYF. As DNA, the CDR3 is TGCAGCCATTCCATGGAGGTCGGGGAGACCCAGTACTTC.

This clone was seen a single time. The rearrangement uses TRBV28 and TRBJ1-2; 8 nucleotides line up with TRBD1. CDR1 and CDR2 from the germline V gene are MDHEN and SYDVKM. The CDR3 is made up of 15 amino acids. The junction had 11 bases not matched to a gene; V was cut back by 5 bases and J by 6 bases. The CDR3, as DNA: TGTGCCAGCAGTCCCCCCGACAGGGGACAAAATGGCTACACCTTC. This translates into CASSPPDRGQNGYTF.

The chain uses TRBV14 and TRBJ1-1; D not resolved. This CDR3 is built from 16 residues. V shed 0 bases and J shed 1 base, with 12 bases lying between them. CDR1 and CDR2 (germline): SGHDN, FVKESK. The CDR3 is CASSQEYDLRNTEAFF. The CDR3 region has the DNA TGTGCCAGCAGCCAAGAGTATGATCTGAGGAACACTGAAGCTTTCTTT.

V gene TRBV6-5 combines with J gene TRBJ2-3; 7 bases match TRBD2. Germline values: CDR1 MNHEY, CDR2 SVGAGI. The CDR3 length is 14 residues. Trimming took 7 bases from V and 2 from J; bases not matched to a gene: 6. Here the CDR3 reads CASTSSGATDTQYF. The CDR3 nucleotides read TGTGCCAGCACCTCTAGCGGCGCCACAGATACGCAGTATTTT.

The CDR3 reads CASSVAGTSSYNEQFF. The CDR3 DNA reads TGTGCCAGCAGCGTAGCCGGGACTAGCTCCTACAATGAGCAGTTCTTC. This chain joins TRBV9 and TRBJ2-1; 8 bases are shared with TRBD2. V lost 0 bases and J lost 0; bases outside the gene matches: 2. This CDR3 comprises 16 residues. CDR1 and CDR2 from the germline V gene are SGDLS and YYNGEE.

This chain uses TRBV27 with TRBJ1-1; D ambiguous. The germline V and J ends were trimmed by 1 base and 0 bases, with 6 bases remaining between them. The CDR3 contains 14 residues. Germline lookup yields CDR1 MNHEY and CDR2 SMNVEV (reference sequence). CDR3 amino acids: CASSLFAMNTEAFF. The CDR3 DNA reads TGTGCCAGCAGTTTATTTGCGATGAACACTGAAGCTTTCTTT.

Concerning this clone: At the DNA level, this CDR3 is encoded by other sequences in the same sample as well. The J gene is TRBJ1-5, the V gene TRBV28; weak D call: TRBD1 (5 bases). This CDR3 has 13 residues. Germline CDR1 and CDR2: MDHEN and SYDVKM. With 1 base removed from V and 6 bases from J, the gap between germline ends came to 7 bases. CDR3 nucleotide sequence: TGTGCCAGCAGTTTATTGGGGGGTCAGCCCCAGCATTTT. The encoded protein is CASSLLGGQPQHF.

The chain couples TRBV9 to TRBJ2-2; D is unresolved. V shed 2 bases and J shed 3 bases, with 11 bases lying between them. There are 15 residues in the CDR3. Per the germline V gene, CDR1 is SGDLS and CDR2 is YYNGEE. Written as DNA, the CDR3 is TGTGCCAGCAGCGTCCTGCACTCTGACACCGGGGAGCTGTTTTTT. Its protein product is CASSVLHSDTGELFF. Using reference TRBV9 and TRBJ2-2 for the parts outside the CDR3, the full variable domain is DSGVTQTPKHLITATGQRVTLRCSPRSGDLSVYWYQQSLDQGLQFLIQYYNGEERAKGNILERFSAQQFPDLHSELNLSSLELGDSALYFCASSVLHSDTGELFFGEGSRLTVL.

CDR3 amino acids: CASSGTSNTGELFF. CDR3 nucleotides: TGTGCCAGCAGCGGGACTAGCAACACCGGGGAGCTGTTTTTT. J is TRBJ2-2 and V is TRBV9, with 8 bases lining up with TRBD2. Looked up from germline, CDR1 is SGDLS and CDR2 is YYNGEE. V gave up 3 bases and J gave up 2 bases; unmatched junction bases: 0. CDR3 length: 14 residues.

Regarding this clone: Other DNA sequences from this sample encode an identical CDR3 as well. The chain couples TRBV5-1 to TRBJ1-5, with 9 nucleotides matching TRBD1. The CDR3 spans 14 residues. Looked up from germline, CDR1 is SGHRS and CDR2 is YFSETQ. Trimming removed 2 bases from V and 7 bases from J; junction bases left unmatched: 4. The CDR3 DNA reads TGCGCCAGCAGCTTAACAGGGGGCGGGCAGCCCCAGCATTTT. It codes for CASSLTGGGQPQHF.

V and J are TRBV7-8 and TRBJ1-1; possibly TRBD1 for D (5 bases). V was clipped by 6 bases and J by 0 bases, with 17 bases between them. CDR3 length: 16 residues. Germline V gives CDR1 SGHVS, CDR2 FQNEAQ. CDR3 amino acids: CASREMSGVLNTEAFF. CDR3 DNA: TGTGCCAGCAGAGAGATGTCGGGGGTCTTGAACACTGAAGCTTTCTTT.

V gene TRBV6-4 combines with J gene TRBJ2-1; 12 nucleotides agree with TRBD2. The germline CDR1 and CDR2 sequences are MRHNA and SNTAGT. This CDR3 spans 15 amino acids. The J segment lost 7 bases and the V segment lost 5 bases, leaving 6 bases of the junction unmatched. Here the CDR3 reads CASSRVGLAGNEQFF. The CDR3 DNA reads TGTGCCAGCAGTAGAGTAGGACTAGCGGGAAATGAGCAGTTCTTC.

V gene TRBV4-1 combines with J gene TRBJ2-5; no definite D call. The CDR3 has 12 residues. Per germline, CDR1 MGHRA and CDR2 YSYEKL. The ends were cut back, 2 bases at V and 5 bases at J, with 6 bases in the middle. The DNA for the CDR3 is TGCGCCAGCAGCCAACAACAGGAGACCCAGTACTTC. This translates into CASSQQQETQYF.

The V and J genes are TRBV14 and TRBJ2-6; 8 bases are shared with TRBD1. The CDR3 is 18 residues long. The trim removed 2 bases at V and 0 bases at J, leaving 6 bases unmatched. CDR1 and CDR2 from the germline V gene are SGHDN and FVKESK. CDR3 in DNA: TGTGCCAGCAGCCAACCAGGGGGCCAGAGCTCTGGGGCCAACGTCCTGACTTTC. This codes for CASSQPGGQSSGANVLTF.